This entry is about one T cell receptor beta chain. Other DNA sequences of this sample code for an identical CDR3. These data belong to a study of CD8+ T cells in alopecia areata. RNA was isolated and reverse transcribed to cDNA, the sequencing template. TCRdb keeps only in-frame clones here, not all; method: immunoSEQ multiplex PCR. Of roughly 200,000 clones listed, roughly 50% were seen once; the top ten hold about 5.3%. Sorting from PBMCs produced CD4+ and CD8+ T cells. V was shortened by 0 bases and J by 0 bases, with 2 bases between the two germline ends. Germline V gene data show CDR1 as MNHEY and CDR2 as SMNVEV (reference sequence). CDR3 length: 13 amino acids.

Sequenced: CD8+ T cells sorted from blood. The chain uses TRBV27 and TRBJ1-1; D gene uncertain. The source is a human donor in good health. As DNA, the CDR3 is TGTGCCAGCAGTTTATCAGTGAACACTGAAGCTTTCTTT. Its translation is CASSLSVNTEAFF.